This entry is about one T cell receptor (beta chain). Distinct nucleotide sequences in the sample also encode this CDR3. The source of the sample is a study of blood T cell repertoires in COVID-19. Measured with immunoSEQ multiplex PCR; TCRdb has only the in-frame clones, and not every one. Of fewer than 100,000 clones in the sample, 85% were seen once. The CDR3 runs 14 residues. V lost 4 bases to trimming and J lost 4 bases; unmatched junction nucleotides: 7. Germline V gene lookup returns CDR1 SGHRS and CDR2 YFSETQ. The sequence was collected from a middle-aged man with COVID-19, enrolled during active disease. This chain joins TRBV5-1 and TRBJ2-5; 7 bases align to TRBD1. Sequencing was done on a sample of peripheral blood. CDR3 in amino acids: CASSPRTGGETQYF. CDR3 DNA sequence: TGCGCCAGCAGCCCCCGGACAGGAGGAGAGACCCAGTACTTC. The whole variable domain, remainder taken from reference TRBV5-1 and TRBJ2-5, is KAGVTQTPRYLIKTRGQQVTLSCSPISGHRSVSWYQQTPGQGLQFLFEYFSETQRNKGNFPGRFSGRQFSNSRSEMNVSTLELGDSALYLCASSPRTGGETQYFGPGTRLLVL.